Each of the 22 T cell receptor beta chains below was sequenced from the same sample in a study of Ad26.COV2.S vaccination and SARS-CoV-2 variants. Using immunoSEQ multiplex PCR, the repertoire was profiled, and TCRdb retains in-frame clones only, with some absent. Of around 340,000 clones in the sample, approximately 90% are singletons; the top ten hold approximately 5%. Specified treatment: some 20 received Ad26.COV2.S at low or high dose, single or two shots; about 5 received placebo; per-sample allocation not given. Specimen acquisition occurred on day 63 following the initial vaccine or placebo injection. Sequenced here: peripheral blood, sampled in a trial of Ad26.COV2.S vaccine versus placebo. These receptors were obtained from a person aged 18 to 65 who received the Ad26.COV2.S COVID-19 vaccine or a placebo.

V gene TRBV21-1 combines with J gene TRBJ1-6; the table's D gene call, TRBD1, was not cross checked with the DNA. TRBV21-1 is an annotated pseudogene. The length of the CDR3 is 18 residues. The CDR3 loop reads CASSKALSPGTGGSPLHF. The CDR3, as DNA: TGTGCCAGCAGCAAAGCCCTTTCTCCCGGGACAGGGGGTTCACCCCTCCACTTT.

The chain carries TRBV7-9 and TRBJ2-1; 7 bases line up with TRBD2. CDR3 length equals 13 residues. The V gene end was trimmed by 4 bases and the J gene end by 10 bases; junction bases not matched to a gene: 7. Germline V lookup: CDR1 SEHNR, CDR2 FQNEAQ (reference sequence). The CDR3 bases are TGTGCCAGCAGCTCCTCTAGCGGTTGGGAGCAGTTCTTC. Its translation is CASSSSSGWEQFF.

This clone occurred once. The gene calls are TRBV3-1 (or the pseudogene TRBV3-2) and TRBJ2-7; the match to TRBD2 covers 7 bases. The V and J ends lost 4 bases and 0 bases, in that order; junction bases with no gene match: 3. The CDR3 has 14 residues. Germline V CDR1 and CDR2: LGHDT, YNNKEL (reference sequence). The CDR3 is CASSPGTNSYEQYF. As DNA, the CDR3 is TGTGCCAGCAGCCCCGGGACTAACTCCTACGAGCAGTACTTC.

The chain links TRBV7-9 to TRBJ2-4; TRBD2 is a possible D gene (7 bases). V dropped 0 bases and J dropped 0 bases, with 9 bases sitting between them. This CDR3 contains 16 residues. In germline, CDR1 is SEHNR, CDR2 FQNEAQ (reference sequence). This chain's CDR3 is CASSLAGGPAKNIQYF. CDR3 in DNA: TGTGCCAGCAGCTTAGCGGGGGGGCCAGCCAAAAACATTCAGTACTTC.

V usage is TRBV28 and J usage is TRBJ2-1; 12 bases fit TRBD1. V was clipped by 5 bases and J by 8 bases; unmatched bases: 10. CDR1 is MDHEN, CDR2 SYDVKM, per germline. The CDR3 has 16 amino acids. The CDR3 sequence is CASSPPGQGAGYEQFF. For the CDR3, the DNA is TGTGCCAGCAGTCCCCCGGGACAGGGGGCAGGGTATGAGCAGTTCTTC.

V gene TRBV6-2 or TRBV6-3 combines with J gene TRBJ2-5, with 15 nucleotides matching TRBD2. The CDR3 extends over 19 amino acids. V shed 2 bases and J 0 bases; nucleotides not matched to a gene: 7. Looked up from germline, CDR1 is MNHEY and CDR2 is SVGEGT. CDR3 sequence: CASSYVVGTSGGNQETQYF. For the CDR3, the DNA is TGTGCCAGCAGTTACGTGGTTGGGACTAGCGGGGGGAACCAAGAGACCCAGTACTTC.

J is TRBJ2-5 and V is TRBV10-2, with D perhaps matching TRBD1 or TRBD2 (6 bases each). Germline-derived CDR1 and CDR2 are WSHSY and SAAADI. CDR3 size: 16 residues. Between the trimmed V and J ends, which lost 2 bases and 4 bases, there was a span of 17 bases. CDR3 protein: CASSEQGWGAVETQYF. The CDR3 DNA is TGCGCCAGCAGTGAGCAGGGGTGGGGGGCCGTAGAGACCCAGTACTTC.

This chain links TRBV4-1 with TRBJ2-1, with TRBD2 matching 7 bases. Germline CDR1 is MGHRA and CDR2 is YSYEKL. V shed 3 bases and J 15 bases; nucleotides not matched to a gene: 11. This CDR3 region has 13 residues. The CDR3: CASSQRGGGVVFF. CDR3 nucleotide sequence: TGCGCCAGCAGCCAGAGGGGCGGGGGAGTGGTGTTCTTC.

The V gene is TRBV6-5, the J gene TRBJ2-3, with 8 bases lining up with TRBD1. The germline V gene has CDR1 MNHEY and CDR2 SVGAGI. J lost 6 bases, V lost 5 bases, and 7 bases had no gene match. The CDR3 spans 14 residues. The CDR3 sequence: CASSRGTGGDTQYF. In DNA form, the CDR3 reads TGTGCCAGCAGTCGAGGGACAGGAGGGGATACGCAGTATTTT.

The chain employs TRBV15 and TRBJ1-6; TRBD1 matches 9 bases. Germline V lookup: CDR1 LNHNV, CDR2 YYDKDF (reference sequence). The CDR3 contains 15 residues. Unmatched junction bases numbered 0, after V lost 1 base and J lost 5 bases. This CDR3 reads CATSRGDRDNSPLHF. The CDR3 bases are TGTGCCACCAGCAGAGGGGACAGGGATAATTCACCCCTCCACTTT.

The chain links TRBV18 to TRBJ2-1; TRBD1 agrees at 8 bases. The V gene end was trimmed by 2 bases and the J gene end by 7 bases; junction bases not matched to a gene: 10. The germline CDR1 and CDR2 sequences are KGHSH and LQKENI. The CDR3 is 16 residues long. In DNA form, the CDR3 reads TGTGCCAGCTCACCAAGGGCAGGGGGCAGTAGGAATGAGCAGTTCTTC. This encodes CASSPRAGGSRNEQFF.

The chain employs TRBV7-2 and TRBJ1-2; maybe TRBD1 (5 bases). Trimming left V 2 bases short and J 3 bases short, with 7 bases between. Germline loops: CDR1 SGHTA, CDR2 FQGNSA. The CDR3 runs 13 residues. As DNA, the CDR3 is TGTGCCAGCAGCTTAAGCAGGGACTATGGCTACACCTTC. Translation gives CASSLSRDYGYTF.

V usage is TRBV10-3 and J usage is TRBJ1-1; possibly TRBD1 for D (5 bases). This CDR3 contains 15 residues. The V end lost 2 bases, the J end lost 6 bases, and 16 bases lay between the germline ends. Germline V gene data show CDR1 as ENHRY and CDR2 as SYGVKD. The chain's CDR3 is CAISETQVLSAEAFF. Written as DNA, the CDR3 is TGTGCCATCAGTGAGACACAGGTACTTTCCGCTGAAGCTTTCTTT.

The gene calls are TRBV5-1 and TRBJ2-7; D may be TRBD1 (6 bases). Trimming removed 0 bases at V and 6 bases at J, with 13 bases between. This CDR3 is built from 14 residues. Germline V gene lookup returns CDR1 SGHRS and CDR2 YFSETQ. Here the CDR3 reads CASSLDPGDGEQYF. The CDR3 DNA follows: TGCGCCAGCAGCTTGGACCCAGGGGACGGCGAGCAGTACTTC.

The chain employs TRBV15 and TRBJ2-2, with D maybe TRBD2 (5 bases). CDR3 length: 13 residues. Germline V CDR1 and CDR2: LNHNV, YYDKDF (reference sequence). The V gene lost 5 bases and the J gene lost 7 bases, with 11 bases spanning the gap. For the CDR3, the DNA is TGTGCCACCAGCCCACTAGGCCTCGGGGAGCTGTTTTTT. Its protein product is CATSPLGLGELFF.

This chain joins TRBV6-5 and TRBJ1-1, with D uncertain. V was cut by 0 bases and J by 9 bases, with 11 bases left in between. The length of the CDR3 is 13 residues. CDR1 and CDR2 from the germline V gene are MNHEY and SVGAGI. The CDR3 reads CASSYSIGSKAFF. The CDR3 bases are TGTGCCAGCAGTTACTCGATCGGAAGCAAAGCTTTCTTT.

The gene calls are TRBV7-6 and TRBJ1-1; D not certain. The CDR3 runs to 14 residues. V was pared by 5 bases and J by 4 bases, with 14 bases between. Germline V gene lookup returns CDR1 SGHVS and CDR2 FNYEAQ. CDR3 bases: TGTGCCAGCAGCCCGCCTCCGGACCTCACTGAAGCTTTCTTT. Translation: CASSPPPDLTEAFF. Combining the CDR3 with reference TRBV7-6 and TRBJ1-1 gives the whole variable domain GAGVSQSPRYKVTKRGQDVALRCDPISGHVSLYWYRQALGQGPEFLTYFNYEAQQDKSGLPNDRFSAERPEGSISTLTIQRTEQRDSAMYRCASSPPPDLTEAFFGQGTRLTVV.

The chain couples TRBV29-1 to TRBJ1-1; possible D gene TRBD1, 6 bases. The V gene lost 6 bases and the J gene lost 0 bases, with 14 bases spanning the gap. Germline loops: CDR1 SQVTM, CDR2 ANQGSEA. CDR3 length: 14 residues. The CDR3 DNA sequence: TGCAGCGTACGACAGGATTCAATGAACACTGAAGCTTTCTTT. Amino acids: CSVRQDSMNTEAFF.

This clone came up a few times. J is TRBJ2-5 and V is TRBV5-6; 13 nucleotides agree with TRBD2. This CDR3 has 17 residues. The ends lost 1 base at V and 4 bases at J; junction bases unmatched: 7. Germline V gives CDR1 SGHDT, CDR2 YYEEEE. The DNA of the CDR3 is TGTGCCAGCAGCTTGAGAACTAGCGGGGGGGCCACAGAGACCCAGTACTTC. Translated, it gives CASSLRTSGGATETQYF.

This clone was found once. V gene TRBV5-4 combines with J gene TRBJ2-1; TRBD2 matches at 10 bases. CDR1 and CDR2 (germline): SGHNT, YYREEE (reference sequence). Trimming removed 4 bases from V and 4 bases from J; junction bases left unmatched: 11. CDR3 length: 17 amino acids. CDR3 amino acids: CASSVVKLAGNYNEQFF. The CDR3 DNA sequence: TGTGCCAGCAGCGTGGTCAAACTAGCGGGAAATTACAATGAGCAGTTCTTC.

This clone was counted only a few times. The chain carries TRBV30 and TRBJ2-3; D not certain. Trimming removed 0 bases from V and 6 bases from J, with 13 bases in between. The CDR3 loop spans 14 amino acids. The germline V gene encodes CDR1 GTSNPN and CDR2 SVGIG (reference sequence). CDR3 region: CAWSVTGLRDTQYF. CDR3 nucleotides: TGTGCCTGGAGTGTTACGGGCCTACGCGATACGCAGTATTTT.

The chain is built from TRBV19 and TRBJ2-7; D ambiguous. Deletions cut 3 bases from V and 2 bases from J, with 8 bases between. This CDR3 has 13 residues. CDR1 and CDR2 (germline): LNHDA, SQIVND (reference sequence). CDR3: CASSMLGAYEQYF. In DNA, the CDR3 is TGTGCCAGTAGTATGTTAGGAGCCTACGAGCAGTACTTC. The whole variable domain, remainder taken from reference TRBV19 and TRBJ2-7, is DGGITQSPKYLFRKEGQNVTLSCEQNLNHDAMYWYRQDPGQGLRLIYYSQIVNDFQKGDIAEGYSVSREKKESFPLTVTSAQKNPTAFYLCASSMLGAYEQYFGPGTRLTVT.